This TCR beta chain derives from a study of blood T cell repertoires in COVID-19. The overall study: Donors in the United States, Italy and Spain gave samples during acute or convalescent COVID-19.

V trimming: 7 bases; J trimming: 2 bases; junction bases outside the gene matches: 9. From germline, CDR1 is SNHLY and CDR2 FYNNEI. The CDR3 runs 15 residues. This clone was counted once. Per the study methods: Using reference gene primer amplification, nucleated cell counts were estimated. Profiled with immunoSEQ multiplex PCR; TCRdb holds only in-frame clones, not every one. V, J and clone size are those of that table, while D and trimming were read from the DNA. The profile shows roughly 180,000 clones, around 83% of them singletons. The rearrangement uses TRBV2 and TRBJ2-7; 9 nucleotides align to TRBD1. Sequenced input: peripheral blood. The receptor was derived from a woman aged 30 to 39 with active or convalescent COVID-19. CDR3 sequence reads: CASIPSGTGTYEQYF. In nucleotides, the CDR3 is TGTGCCAGCATCCCATCCGGGACAGGGACCTACGAGCAGTACTTC.